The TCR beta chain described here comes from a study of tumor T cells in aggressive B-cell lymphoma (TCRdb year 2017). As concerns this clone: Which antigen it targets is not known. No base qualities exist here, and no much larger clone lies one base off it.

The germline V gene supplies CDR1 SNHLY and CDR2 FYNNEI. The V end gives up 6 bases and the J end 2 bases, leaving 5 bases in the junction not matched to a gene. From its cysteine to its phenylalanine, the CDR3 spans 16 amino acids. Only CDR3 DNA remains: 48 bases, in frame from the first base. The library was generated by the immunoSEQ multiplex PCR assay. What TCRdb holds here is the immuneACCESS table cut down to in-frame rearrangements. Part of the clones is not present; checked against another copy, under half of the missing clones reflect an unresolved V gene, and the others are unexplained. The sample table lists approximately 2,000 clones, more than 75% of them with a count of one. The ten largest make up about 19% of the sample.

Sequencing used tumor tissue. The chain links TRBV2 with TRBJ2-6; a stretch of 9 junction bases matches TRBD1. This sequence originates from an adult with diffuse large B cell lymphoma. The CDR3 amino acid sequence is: CASRGQGITGANVLTF. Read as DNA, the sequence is TGTGCCAGCAGGGGACAGGGCATCACTGGGGCCAACGTCCTGACTTTC.